The rows below give T cell receptor beta chains drawn from one sample of a study of response to subunit inactivated influenza vaccine. MiXCR, applied by TCRdb to the RT-PCR reads, yields one record per CDR3 protein. Altogether about half a million distinct CDR3 sequences are present, approximately 7.7% being singletons, with the ten largest covering over 10%. The sequencing here drew on PBMCs from blood, taken less than 30 months after vaccination. All receptors come from a man between 45 and 75 years old who received an inactivated influenza vaccine. CDR3s include the opening cysteine and the closing phenylalanine or tryptophan. The D gene is left open where the match is weak. The listing skips clone size in some rows; elsewhere it reads once, few, many or a size class.

clone_size: few
v_call: TRBV9
d_call: TRBD2
j_call: TRBJ2-1
cdr3_aa: CASSVTSGRASQQFF
cdr3_nt: TGTGCCAGCAGCGTGACTAGCGGGAGGGCCAGTCAGCAGTTCTTC

clone_size: .
v_call: TRBV10-3
d_call: .
j_call: TRBJ1-2
cdr3_aa: CAISESQDFYGYTF
cdr3_nt: TGTGCCATCAGTGAGTCGCAGGATTTCTATGGCTACACCTTC

clone_size: few
v_call: TRBV6-1
d_call: TRBD1
j_call: TRBJ2-7
cdr3_aa: CASRNVQGADEQYF
cdr3_nt: TGTGCCAGCAGGAACGTGCAGGGGGCTGACGAGCAGTACTTC

clone_size: few
v_call: TRBV6-2/TRBV6-3
d_call: TRBD2
j_call: TRBJ2-7
cdr3_aa: CASSYGTSGSDEQYF
cdr3_nt: TGTGCCAGCAGTTACGGTACTAGCGGGAGCGACGAGCAGTACTTC

clone_size: .
v_call: TRBV5-8
d_call: .
j_call: TRBJ1-2
cdr3_aa: CASSRTGGNGYTF
cdr3_nt: TGTGCCAGCAGCCGGACTGGAGGGAATGGCTACACCTTC

clone_size: few
v_call: TRBV7-6
d_call: .
j_call: TRBJ1-3
cdr3_aa: CASSLSQGNTIYF
cdr3_nt: TGTGCCAGCAGCTTAAGTCAGGGAAACACCATATATTTT

clone_size: many
v_call: TRBV20-1
d_call: .
j_call: TRBJ1-6
cdr3_aa: CSARVGSSYNSPLHF
cdr3_nt: TGCAGTGCTAGAGTCGGCAGCTCCTATAATTCACCCCTCCACTTT

clone_size: .
v_call: TRBV4-1
d_call: .
j_call: TRBJ1-2
cdr3_aa: CASSHTNYGYTF
cdr3_nt: TGCGCCAGCAGCCACACGAACTATGGCTACACCTTC

clone_size: few
v_call: TRBV7-9
d_call: .
j_call: TRBJ2-3
cdr3_aa: CASSFTGLGTDTQYF
cdr3_nt: TGTGCCAGCAGCTTCACAGGTCTCGGCACAGATACGCAGTATTTT

clone_size: .
v_call: TRBV3-1
d_call: TRBD2
j_call: TRBJ2-1
cdr3_aa: CASSPFLWTSGTLAYNEQFF
cdr3_nt: TGTGCCAGCAGCCCTTTCCTCTGGACTAGCGGGACACTAGCCTACAATGAGCAGTTCTTC

clone_size: few
v_call: TRBV20-1
d_call: .
j_call: TRBJ2-1
cdr3_aa: CSARRGANNEQFF
cdr3_nt: TGCAGTGCTAGGAGGGGGGCGAACAATGAGCAGTTCTTC

clone_size: .
v_call: TRBV6-5
d_call: .
j_call: TRBJ2-7
cdr3_aa: CASSYSARAGEQYF
cdr3_nt: TGTGCCAGCAGTTATTCCGCCAGGGCGGGCGAGCAGTACTTC

clone_size: few
v_call: TRBV18
d_call: TRBD1
j_call: TRBJ1-2
cdr3_aa: CASSHERGQGIIGYTF
cdr3_nt: TGTGCCAGCTCTCATGAGAGGGGACAGGGGATAATTGGCTACACCTTC

clone_size: .
v_call: TRBV11-2
d_call: .
j_call: TRBJ2-3
cdr3_aa: CASSLGAPRRADTQYF
cdr3_nt: TGTGCCAGCAGCTTAGGGGCTCCCCGACGGGCAGATACGCAGTATTTT

clone_size: few
v_call: TRBV7-9
d_call: .
j_call: TRBJ2-5
cdr3_aa: CASSLFAEETQYF
cdr3_nt: TGTGCCAGCAGCTTATTTGCGGAAGAGACCCAGTACTTC

clone_size: .
v_call: TRBV24-1
d_call: .
j_call: TRBJ2-2
cdr3_aa: CATSLGAPTTGELFF
cdr3_nt: TGTGCCACCAGTCTTGGCGCCCCAACCACCGGGGAGCTGTTTTTT

clone_size: many
v_call: TRBV11-2
d_call: TRBD2
j_call: TRBJ2-1
cdr3_aa: CASSLGFSGGAFDEQFF
cdr3_nt: TGTGCCAGCAGCTTAGGGTTCAGCGGGGGGGCCTTCGATGAGCAGTTCTTC

clone_size: few
v_call: TRBV27
d_call: .
j_call: TRBJ2-1
cdr3_aa: CASSPRRQRVSYNEQFF
cdr3_nt: TGTGCCAGCAGTCCCCGTCGTCAGCGGGTCTCCTACAATGAGCAGTTCTTC

clone_size: few
v_call: TRBV24-1
d_call: TRBD2
j_call: TRBJ2-5
cdr3_aa: CATSDRVAGGLETQYF
cdr3_nt: TGTGCCACCAGTGATCGGGTAGCGGGGGGCCTAGAGACCCAGTACTTC

clone_size: few
v_call: TRBV5-1
d_call: TRBD1
j_call: TRBJ2-5
cdr3_aa: CASSKADRARQETQYF
cdr3_nt: TGCGCCAGCAGCAAAGCGGACAGGGCTAGACAAGAGACCCAGTACTTC

clone_size: .
v_call: TRBV7-9
d_call: TRBD1
j_call: TRBJ2-1
cdr3_aa: CASSPDQGQDYNEQFF
cdr3_nt: TGTGCCAGCAGTCCCGACCAGGGACAGGACTACAATGAGCAGTTCTTC

clone_size: once
v_call: TRBV5-1
d_call: TRBD1
j_call: TRBJ1-1
cdr3_aa: CASSSGTGGANTEAFF
cdr3_nt: TGCGCCAGCAGCTCCGGGACAGGGGGCGCGAACACTGAAGCTTTCTTT

clone_size: many
v_call: TRBV12-3/TRBV12-4
d_call: TRBD1
j_call: TRBJ1-4
cdr3_aa: CASSPDRGNEKLFF
cdr3_nt: TGTGCCAGCAGCCCCGACAGGGGGAATGAAAAACTGTTTTTT

clone_size: many
v_call: TRBV24-1
d_call: TRBD1
j_call: TRBJ2-3
cdr3_aa: CATSDPGQGVTDTQYF
cdr3_nt: TGTGCCACCAGTGATCCGGGACAGGGGGTCACAGATACGCAGTATTTT

clone_size: many
v_call: TRBV5-1
d_call: TRBD1
j_call: TRBJ1-6
cdr3_aa: CASSLVGQSTDSPLHF
cdr3_nt: TGCGCCAGCAGCTTGGTGGGACAGTCGACGGATTCACCCCTCCACTTT

clone_size: many
v_call: TRBV28
d_call: .
j_call: TRBJ2-1
cdr3_aa: CASNTNRVVSGEQFF
cdr3_nt: TGTGCCAGCAATACCAATCGGGTGGTTTCGGGTGAGCAGTTCTTC

clone_size: few
v_call: TRBV23-1
d_call: .
j_call: TRBJ2-1
cdr3_aa: CASSQFSGGNNEQFF
cdr3_nt: TGCGCCAGCAGTCAATTTAGCGGAGGAAACAATGAGCAGTTCTTC

clone_size: .
v_call: TRBV2
d_call: .
j_call: TRBJ2-7
cdr3_aa: CASSFTAPYEQYF
cdr3_nt: TGTGCCAGCAGTTTCACAGCCCCCTACGAGCAGTACTTC

clone_size: few
v_call: TRBV10-2
d_call: TRBD2
j_call: TRBJ2-7
cdr3_aa: CASKVQAGVNYEQYF
cdr3_nt: TGCGCCAGCAAGGTTCAAGCGGGAGTTAATTACGAGCAGTACTTC

clone_size: .
v_call: TRBV5-6
d_call: TRBD1
j_call: TRBJ2-1
cdr3_aa: CASRGQGRYNEQFF
cdr3_nt: TGTGCCAGCAGGGGACAGGGTCGGTACAATGAGCAGTTCTTC

clone_size: many
v_call: TRBV12-3/TRBV12-4
d_call: TRBD1
j_call: TRBJ2-1
cdr3_aa: CASSSTGADGEFF
cdr3_nt: TGTGCCAGCAGTTCCACAGGGGCCGACGGGGAGTTCTTC

clone_size: many
v_call: TRBV7-2
d_call: .
j_call: TRBJ2-2
cdr3_aa: CASTIKQGTGELFF
cdr3_nt: TGTGCCAGCACTATCAAGCAGGGGACCGGGGAGCTGTTTTTT

clone_size: .
v_call: TRBV4-2
d_call: TRBD1
j_call: TRBJ2-7
cdr3_aa: CASSQAGTEPYEQYF
cdr3_nt: TGTGCCAGCAGCCAGGCCGGGACAGAGCCCTACGAGCAGTACTTC

clone_size: .
v_call: TRBV20-1
d_call: TRBD1
j_call: TRBJ1-2
cdr3_aa: CSAEDRGHGYTF
cdr3_nt: TGCAGTGCAGAGGACAGGGGCCATGGCTACACCTTC

clone_size: many
v_call: TRBV5-1
d_call: .
j_call: TRBJ2-2
cdr3_aa: CASSLGRNAGELFF
cdr3_nt: TGCGCCAGCAGCTTGGGCAGGAACGCCGGGGAGCTGTTTTTT

clone_size: many
v_call: TRBV24-1
d_call: .
j_call: TRBJ2-2
cdr3_aa: CATSAWETGELFF
cdr3_nt: TGTGCCACCAGTGCCTGGGAAACCGGGGAGCTGTTTTTT

clone_size: few
v_call: TRBV27
d_call: TRBD2
j_call: TRBJ2-7
cdr3_aa: CASSSGTSPSSYEQYF
cdr3_nt: TGTGCCAGCAGTTCCGGGACTAGCCCTAGCTCCTACGAGCAGTACTTC

clone_size: .
v_call: TRBV20-1
d_call: .
j_call: TRBJ1-6
cdr3_aa: CSATKTETYNSPLHF
cdr3_nt: TGCAGTGCTACTAAGACAGAAACCTATAATTCACCCCTCCACTTT

clone_size: .
v_call: TRBV11-2
d_call: .
j_call: TRBJ2-4
cdr3_aa: CASSQAGRAKNIQYF
cdr3_nt: TGTGCCAGCAGCCAGGCGGGACGGGCCAAAAACATTCAGTACTTC

clone_size: .
v_call: TRBV20-1
d_call: .
j_call: TRBJ2-2
cdr3_aa: CSAYRVTGELFF
cdr3_nt: TGCAGTGCTTACAGGGTCACCGGGGAGCTGTTTTTT

clone_size: many
v_call: TRBV3-1
d_call: TRBD2
j_call: TRBJ2-7
cdr3_aa: CASSQGAGGYEQYF
cdr3_nt: TGTGCCAGCAGCCAAGGGGCGGGAGGTTACGAGCAGTACTTC

clone_size: .
v_call: TRBV28
d_call: .
j_call: TRBJ2-7
cdr3_aa: CASSLVSRALIYEQYF
cdr3_nt: TGTGCCAGCAGTTTGGTTTCCCGCGCCTTGATATACGAGCAGTACTTC

clone_size: many
v_call: TRBV5-1
d_call: TRBD2
j_call: TRBJ2-1
cdr3_aa: CASRSTSGSNEQFF
cdr3_nt: TGCGCCAGCAGGTCAACTAGCGGGAGTAATGAGCAGTTCTTC

clone_size: few
v_call: TRBV12-3/TRBV12-4
d_call: .
j_call: TRBJ2-7
cdr3_aa: CASSSSTGNVIYEQYF
cdr3_nt: TGTGCCAGCAGTTCAAGTACAGGGAACGTCATCTACGAGCAGTACTTC

clone_size: few
v_call: TRBV20-1
d_call: TRBD2
j_call: TRBJ2-5
cdr3_aa: CSAIELATEETQYF
cdr3_nt: TGCAGTGCTATTGAACTAGCGACGGAGGAGACCCAGTACTTC